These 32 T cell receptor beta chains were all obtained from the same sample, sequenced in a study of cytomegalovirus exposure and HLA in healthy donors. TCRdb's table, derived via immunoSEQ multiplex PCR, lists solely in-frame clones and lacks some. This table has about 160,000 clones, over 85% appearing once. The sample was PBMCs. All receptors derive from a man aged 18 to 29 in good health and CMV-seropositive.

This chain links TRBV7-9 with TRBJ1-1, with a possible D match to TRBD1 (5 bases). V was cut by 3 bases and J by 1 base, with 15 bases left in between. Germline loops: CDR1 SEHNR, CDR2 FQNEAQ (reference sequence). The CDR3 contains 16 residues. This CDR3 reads CASSLGGGLGNTEAFF. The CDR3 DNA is TGTGCCAGCAGCTTGGGGGGAGGGTTAGGGAACACTGAAGCTTTCTTT.

CDR3 amino acids: CASSLLRENTGELFF. The CDR3 nucleotides are TGTGCCAGCAGTTTGTTACGGGAGAACACCGGGGAGCTGTTTTTT. The rearrangement links TRBV28 to TRBJ2-2; D perhaps matches TRBD2 (5 bases). Germline CDR1 reads MDHEN; CDR2 reads SYDVKM. Trimming took 3 bases from V and 1 from J, leaving 9 bases between them. This CDR3 region has 15 residues.

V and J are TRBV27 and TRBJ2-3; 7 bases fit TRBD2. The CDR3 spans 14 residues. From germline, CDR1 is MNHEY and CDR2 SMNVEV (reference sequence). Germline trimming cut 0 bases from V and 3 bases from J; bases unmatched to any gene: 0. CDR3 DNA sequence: TGTGCCAGCAGTTTATCACTAGCGACAGATACGCAGTATTTT. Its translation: CASSLSLATDTQYF.

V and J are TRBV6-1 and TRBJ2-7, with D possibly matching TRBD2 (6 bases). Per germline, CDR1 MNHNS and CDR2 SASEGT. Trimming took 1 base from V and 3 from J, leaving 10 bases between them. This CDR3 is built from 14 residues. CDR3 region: CASSEGREGYEQYF. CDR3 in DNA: TGTGCCAGCAGTGAAGGGCGGGAAGGCTACGAGCAGTACTTC.

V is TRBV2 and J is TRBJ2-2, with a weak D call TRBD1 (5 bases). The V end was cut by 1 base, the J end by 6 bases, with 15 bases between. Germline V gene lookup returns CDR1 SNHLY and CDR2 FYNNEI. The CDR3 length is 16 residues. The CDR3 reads CASSEGARVRSGELFF. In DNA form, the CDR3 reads TGTGCCAGCAGTGAAGGCGCCAGGGTGCGTTCCGGGGAGCTGTTTTTT.

CDR3 loop: CASSKDYITDTQYF. CDR3 DNA: TGTGCCAGTAGTAAGGACTATATCACAGATACGCAGTATTTT. The V gene is TRBV19, the J gene TRBJ2-3; TRBD2 might be the D (6 bases). Germline V gives CDR1 LNHDA, CDR2 SQIVND (reference sequence). CDR3 length equals 14 residues. Between the trimmed V and J ends, which lost 4 bases and 2 bases, there was a span of 10 bases.

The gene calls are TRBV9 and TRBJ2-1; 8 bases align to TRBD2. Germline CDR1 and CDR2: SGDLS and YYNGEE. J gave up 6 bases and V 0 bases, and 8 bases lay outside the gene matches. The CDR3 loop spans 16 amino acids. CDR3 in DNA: TGTGCCAGCAGCGTAGTGGGACTAGGGGGGATCAATGAGCAGTTCTTC. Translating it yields CASSVVGLGGINEQFF.

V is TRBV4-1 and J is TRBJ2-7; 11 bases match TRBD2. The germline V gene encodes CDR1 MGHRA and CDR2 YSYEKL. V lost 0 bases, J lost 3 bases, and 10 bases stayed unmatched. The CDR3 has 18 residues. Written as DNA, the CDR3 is TGCGCCAGCAGCCAAGAACCCTCAACTAGCGGGGGTTTCTACGAGCAGTACTTC. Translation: CASSQEPSTSGGFYEQYF.

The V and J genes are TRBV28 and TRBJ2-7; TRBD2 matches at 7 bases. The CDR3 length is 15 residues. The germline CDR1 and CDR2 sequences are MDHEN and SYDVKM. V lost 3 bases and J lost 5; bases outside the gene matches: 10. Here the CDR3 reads CASSLGDGRPHEQYF. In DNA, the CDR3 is TGTGCCAGCAGTTTGGGGGACGGGAGGCCCCACGAGCAGTACTTC.

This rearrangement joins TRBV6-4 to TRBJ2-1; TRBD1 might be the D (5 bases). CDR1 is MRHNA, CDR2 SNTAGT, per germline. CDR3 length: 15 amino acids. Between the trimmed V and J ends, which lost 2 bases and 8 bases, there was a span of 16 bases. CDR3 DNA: TGTGCCAGCAGTGACAGACCATCCCAGGGCGATGAGCAGTTCTTC. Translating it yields CASSDRPSQGDEQFF.

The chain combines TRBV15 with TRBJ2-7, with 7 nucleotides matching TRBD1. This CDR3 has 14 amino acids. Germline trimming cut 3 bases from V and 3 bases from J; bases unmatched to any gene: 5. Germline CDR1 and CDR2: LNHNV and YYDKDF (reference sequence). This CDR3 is CATSRGDSHYEQYF. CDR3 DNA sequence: TGTGCCACCAGCAGGGGGGACAGCCACTACGAGCAGTACTTC. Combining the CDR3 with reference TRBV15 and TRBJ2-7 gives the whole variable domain DAMVIQNPRYQVTQFGKPVTLSCSQTLNHNVMYWYQQKSSQAPKLLFHYYDKDFNNEADTPDNFQSRRPNTSFCFLDIRSPGLGDTAMYLCATSRGDSHYEQYFGPGTRLTVT.

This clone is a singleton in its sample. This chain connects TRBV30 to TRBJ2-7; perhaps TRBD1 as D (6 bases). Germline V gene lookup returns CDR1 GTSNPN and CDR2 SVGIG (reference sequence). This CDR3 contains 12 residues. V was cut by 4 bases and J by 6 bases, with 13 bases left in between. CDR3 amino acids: CAWKSSGAEQYF. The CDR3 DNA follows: TGTGCCTGGAAATCTTCAGGGGCCGAGCAGTACTTC.

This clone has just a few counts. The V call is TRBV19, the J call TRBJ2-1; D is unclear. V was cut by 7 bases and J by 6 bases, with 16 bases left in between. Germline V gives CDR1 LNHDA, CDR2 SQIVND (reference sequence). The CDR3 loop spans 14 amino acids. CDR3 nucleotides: TGTGCCAGTACCACCCTCAGGAACCCCAATGAGCAGTTCTTC. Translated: CASTTLRNPNEQFF. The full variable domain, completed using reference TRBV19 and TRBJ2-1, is DGGITQSPKYLFRKEGQNVTLSCEQNLNHDAMYWYRQDPGQGLRLIYYSQIVNDFQKGDIAEGYSVSREKKESFPLTVTSAQKNPTAFYLCASTTLRNPNEQFFGPGTRLTVL.

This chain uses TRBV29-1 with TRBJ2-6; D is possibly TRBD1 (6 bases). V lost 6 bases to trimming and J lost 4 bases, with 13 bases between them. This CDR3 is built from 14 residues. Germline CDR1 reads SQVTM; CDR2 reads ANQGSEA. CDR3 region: CSVEQGPGANVLTF. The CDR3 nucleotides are TGCAGCGTGGAACAGGGCCCCGGGGCCAACGTCCTGACTTTC.

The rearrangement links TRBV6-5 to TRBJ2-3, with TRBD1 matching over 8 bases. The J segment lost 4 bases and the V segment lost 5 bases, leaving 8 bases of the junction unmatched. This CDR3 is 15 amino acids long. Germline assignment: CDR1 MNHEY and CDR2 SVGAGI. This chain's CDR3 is CASSIGGQGPDTQYF. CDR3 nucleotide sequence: TGTGCCAGCAGTATCGGCGGACAGGGCCCAGATACGCAGTATTTT.

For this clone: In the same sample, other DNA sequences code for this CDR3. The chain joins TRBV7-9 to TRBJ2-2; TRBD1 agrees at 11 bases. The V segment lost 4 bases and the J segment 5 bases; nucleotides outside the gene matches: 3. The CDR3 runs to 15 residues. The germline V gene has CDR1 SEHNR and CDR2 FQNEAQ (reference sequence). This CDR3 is CASSSGQGATGELFF. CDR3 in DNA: TGTGCCAGCAGCTCCGGACAGGGGGCAACCGGGGAGCTGTTTTTT.

Here the CDR3 reads CASSLGSLSEQFF. As DNA, the CDR3 is TGTGCCAGCAGCTTAGGTAGTCTTAGTGAGCAGTTCTTC. The chain carries TRBV7-3 and TRBJ2-1; no clear D gene. This CDR3 is built from 13 residues. From germline, CDR1 is SGHTA and CDR2 FQGTGA. Trimming cost V 2 bases and J 9 bases, with 11 bases left between them.

CDR3 loop: CASSNSGRDPDTQYF. DNA for the CDR3: TGTGCCAGCAGCAATAGCGGGAGAGATCCAGATACGCAGTATTTT. This chain joins TRBV7-6 and TRBJ2-3; 9 positions match TRBD2. The V and J ends lost 5 bases and 4 bases, in that order; junction bases with no gene match: 7. The CDR3 totals 15 residues. Germline V gene sequence: CDR1 SGHVS, CDR2 FNYEAQ.

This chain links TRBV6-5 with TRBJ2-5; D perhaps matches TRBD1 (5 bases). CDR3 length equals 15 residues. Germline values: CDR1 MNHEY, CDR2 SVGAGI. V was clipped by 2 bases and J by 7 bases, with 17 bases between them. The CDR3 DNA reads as TGTGCCAGCAGTTACCAGGAAAGGGGCCTGGGGACCCAGTACTTC. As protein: CASSYQERGLGTQYF.

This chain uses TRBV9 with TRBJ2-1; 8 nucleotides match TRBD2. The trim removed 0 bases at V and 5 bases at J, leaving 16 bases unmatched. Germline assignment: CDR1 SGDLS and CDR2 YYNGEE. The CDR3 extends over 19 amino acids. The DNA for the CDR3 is TGTGCCAGCAGCGTAGCGGGTGTGCGAGCGGGAGTAAAACACAATGAGCAGTTCTTC. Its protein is CASSVAGVRAGVKHNEQFF.

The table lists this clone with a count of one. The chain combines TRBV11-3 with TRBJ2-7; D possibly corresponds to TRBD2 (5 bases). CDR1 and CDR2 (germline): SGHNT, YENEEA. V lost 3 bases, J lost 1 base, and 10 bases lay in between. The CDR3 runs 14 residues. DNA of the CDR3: TGTGCCAGCAGCTTTCTTGGGGAGTCCTACGAGCAGTACTTC. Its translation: CASSFLGESYEQYF.

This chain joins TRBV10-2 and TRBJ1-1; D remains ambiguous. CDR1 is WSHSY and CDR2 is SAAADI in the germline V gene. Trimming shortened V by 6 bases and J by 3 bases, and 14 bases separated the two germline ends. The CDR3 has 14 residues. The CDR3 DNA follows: TGCGCCAGCAGGACCAGGAACGGGGACACTGAAGCTTTCTTT. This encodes CASRTRNGDTEAFF.

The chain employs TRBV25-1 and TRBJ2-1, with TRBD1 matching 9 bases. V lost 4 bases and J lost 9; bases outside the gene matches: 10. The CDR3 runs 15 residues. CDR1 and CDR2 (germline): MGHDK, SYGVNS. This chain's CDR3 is CASSAPGQGGFEQFF. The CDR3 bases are TGTGCCAGCAGTGCCCCGGGACAGGGTGGGTTTGAGCAGTTCTTC.

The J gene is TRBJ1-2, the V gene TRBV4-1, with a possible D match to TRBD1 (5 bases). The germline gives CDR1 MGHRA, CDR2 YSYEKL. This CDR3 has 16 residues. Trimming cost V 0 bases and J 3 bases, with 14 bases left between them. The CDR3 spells CASSQDIQGNYYGYTF. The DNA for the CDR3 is TGCGCCAGCAGCCAAGATATCCAGGGTAATTACTATGGCTACACCTTC.

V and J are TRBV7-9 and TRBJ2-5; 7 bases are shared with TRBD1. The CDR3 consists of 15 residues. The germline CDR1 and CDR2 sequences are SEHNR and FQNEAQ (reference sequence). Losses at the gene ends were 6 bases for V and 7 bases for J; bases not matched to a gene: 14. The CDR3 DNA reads TGTGCCAGCAGGGGCCTTGGGACAGCTGTTCGGACCCAGTACTTC. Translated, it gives CASRGLGTAVRTQYF.

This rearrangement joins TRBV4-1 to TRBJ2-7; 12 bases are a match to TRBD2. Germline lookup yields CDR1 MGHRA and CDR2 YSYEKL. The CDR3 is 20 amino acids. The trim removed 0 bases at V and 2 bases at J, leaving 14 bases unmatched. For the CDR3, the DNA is TGCGCCAGCAGCCAAGATAATCCCTTCACTAGCGGGAGGACGACCTACGAGCAGTACTTC. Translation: CASSQDNPFTSGRTTYEQYF.

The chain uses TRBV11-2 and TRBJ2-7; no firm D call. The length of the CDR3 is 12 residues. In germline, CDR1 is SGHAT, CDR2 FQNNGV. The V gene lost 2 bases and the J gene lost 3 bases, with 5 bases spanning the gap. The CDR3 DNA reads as TGTGCCAGCAGCTTATACGGCTACGAGCAGTACTTC. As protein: CASSLYGYEQYF.

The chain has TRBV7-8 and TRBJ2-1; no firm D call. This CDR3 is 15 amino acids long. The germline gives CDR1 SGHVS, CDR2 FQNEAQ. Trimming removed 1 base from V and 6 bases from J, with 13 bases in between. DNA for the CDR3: TGTGCCAGCAGCTTAGAGGCGTTGTGGAGCAATGAGCAGTTCTTC. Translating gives CASSLEALWSNEQFF.

CDR3 loop: CASSLGTTSGRANEQFF. The CDR3 coding sequence is TGTGCCAGCAGCTTAGGGACGACTAGCGGGAGGGCCAATGAGCAGTTCTTC. This sequence joins TRBV7-9 and TRBJ2-1; 14 bases are a match to TRBD2. The V gene end was trimmed by 1 base and the J gene end by 6 bases; junction bases not matched to a gene: 5. Germline values: CDR1 SEHNR, CDR2 FQNEAQ (reference sequence). This CDR3 is built from 17 residues.

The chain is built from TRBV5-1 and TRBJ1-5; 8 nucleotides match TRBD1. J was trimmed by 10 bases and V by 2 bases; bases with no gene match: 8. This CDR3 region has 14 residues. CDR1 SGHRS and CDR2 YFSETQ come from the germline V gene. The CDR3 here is CASSLGQGLDPQHF. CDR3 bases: TGCGCCAGCAGCTTAGGACAGGGATTAGATCCCCAGCATTTT.

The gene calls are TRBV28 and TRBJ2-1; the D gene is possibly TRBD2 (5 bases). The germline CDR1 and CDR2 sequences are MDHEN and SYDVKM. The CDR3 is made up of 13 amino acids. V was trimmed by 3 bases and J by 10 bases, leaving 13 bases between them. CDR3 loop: CASSFPSTREQFF. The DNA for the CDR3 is TGTGCCAGCAGTTTCCCTTCTACTAGGGAGCAGTTCTTC.

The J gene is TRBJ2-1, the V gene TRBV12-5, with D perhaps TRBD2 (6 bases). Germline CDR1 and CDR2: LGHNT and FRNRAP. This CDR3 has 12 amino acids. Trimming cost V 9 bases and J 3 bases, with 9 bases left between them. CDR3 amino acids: CASGGVYNEQFF. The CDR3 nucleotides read TGTGCTAGCGGAGGGGTCTACAATGAGCAGTTCTTC.